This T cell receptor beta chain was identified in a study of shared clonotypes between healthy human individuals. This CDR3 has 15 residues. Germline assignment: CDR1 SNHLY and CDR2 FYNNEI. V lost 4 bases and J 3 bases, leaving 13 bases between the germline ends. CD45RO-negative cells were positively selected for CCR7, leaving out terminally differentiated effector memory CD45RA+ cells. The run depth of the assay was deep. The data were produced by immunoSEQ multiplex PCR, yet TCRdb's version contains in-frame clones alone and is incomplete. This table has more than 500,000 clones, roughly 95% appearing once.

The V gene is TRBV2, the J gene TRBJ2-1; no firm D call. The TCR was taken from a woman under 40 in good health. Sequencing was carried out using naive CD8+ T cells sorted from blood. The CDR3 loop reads CASSGLGYSYNEQFF. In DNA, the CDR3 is TGTGCCAGCAGTGGGTTGGGGTATAGCTACAATGAGCAGTTCTTC.